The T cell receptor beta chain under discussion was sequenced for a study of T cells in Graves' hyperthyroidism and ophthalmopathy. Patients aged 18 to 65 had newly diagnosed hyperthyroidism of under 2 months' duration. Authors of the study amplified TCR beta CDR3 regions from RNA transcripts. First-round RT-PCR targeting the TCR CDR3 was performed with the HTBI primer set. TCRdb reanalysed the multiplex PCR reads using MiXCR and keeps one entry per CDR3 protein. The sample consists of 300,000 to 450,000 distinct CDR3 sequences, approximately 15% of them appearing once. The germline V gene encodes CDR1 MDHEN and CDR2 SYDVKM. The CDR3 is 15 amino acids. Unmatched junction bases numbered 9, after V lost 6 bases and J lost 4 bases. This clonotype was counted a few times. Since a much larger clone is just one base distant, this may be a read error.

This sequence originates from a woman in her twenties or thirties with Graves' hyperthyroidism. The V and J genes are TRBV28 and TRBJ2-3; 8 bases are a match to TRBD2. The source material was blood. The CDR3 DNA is TGTGCCAGCAGACGAGCGGGAGTTAGGGCAGATACGCAGTATTTT. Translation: CASRRAGVRADTQYF.